The 14 T cell receptor beta chains below were found in one sample sequenced in a study of response to subunit inactivated influenza vaccine. TCRdb recomputed calls from the RT-PCR reads with MiXCR, one row per CDR3 protein. The sample consists of about 170,000 distinct CDR3 sequences, approximately 12% of them appearing once. The same sample was also studied in work on T cells expressing NK-cell markers. That paper notes: Libraries used 5'RACE template switching adding universal primer site and UMIs.

The source was CD8+ T cells sorted from PBMCs, collected about 13 days after vaccination. Receptors originate from a man aged 50-59 years who received an inactivated influenza vaccine.

This clonotype was observed a few times. The junction shows a germline mismatch at one end, possibly a read error. This chain joins TRBV13 and TRBJ2-3, with D perhaps being TRBD1 or TRBD2 (7 bases each). In germline, CDR1 is PRHDT, CDR2 FYEKMQ (reference sequence). This CDR3 has 16 amino acids. The CDR3 loop is CASSPPGGGAEDTQYF. CDR3 nucleotides: TGTGCTAGCAGCCCCCCAGGGGGGGGGGCGGAAGATACGCAGTATTTT.

The chain has TRBV29-1 and TRBJ1-2, with 7 bases matching TRBD1. Germline loops: CDR1 SQVTM, CDR2 ANQGSEA. Trimming cost V 8 bases and J 1 base; bases outside gene matches: 7. This CDR3 region has 13 residues. The CDR3 region is CSIRDRDNYGYTF. Written as DNA, the CDR3 is TGCAGCATACGAGACAGGGATAACTATGGCTACACCTTC.

The rearrangement joins TRBV27 to TRBJ2-5, with D tentatively TRBD2 (5 bases). CDR1 MNHEY and CDR2 SMNVEV come from the germline V gene (reference sequence). V was shortened by 7 bases and J by 7 bases, with 13 bases between the two germline ends. The CDR3 sequence is 12 residues long. CDR3 loop: CASMTPRGTQYF. The DNA for the CDR3 is TGTGCCAGCATGACTCCACGGGGGACCCAGTACTTC.

The V gene is TRBV7-9, the J gene TRBJ2-4; 7 nucleotides agree with TRBD1. Germline loops: CDR1 SEHNR, CDR2 FQNEAQ (reference sequence). CDR3 size: 17 residues. Trimming cost V 5 bases and J 0 bases; bases outside gene matches: 10. The CDR3 bases are TGTGCCAGCAGCATGGTACAGGGGCCGATAGCCAAAAACATTCAGTACTTC. The encoded protein is CASSMVQGPIAKNIQYF.

V and J are TRBV7-9 and TRBJ2-7; TRBD2 might be the D (6 bases). Germline V CDR1 and CDR2: SEHNR, FQNEAQ (reference sequence). The CDR3 extends over 16 amino acids. Trimming removed 5 bases at V and 0 bases at J, with 17 bases between. The CDR3 nucleotides read TGTGCCAGCAGCCCCGTTAGCGGACCGCTCTCCTACGAGCAGTACTTC. It specifies CASSPVSGPLSYEQYF.

This clonotype has more than one count but fewer than ten. V usage is TRBV11-2 and J usage is TRBJ2-5; 9 positions agree with TRBD1. The CDR3 spans 16 residues. Germline CDR1 SGHAT, CDR2 FQNNGV. V lost 0 bases to trimming and J lost 5 bases; unmatched junction nucleotides: 7. CDR3 in amino acids: CASSLDWTDRGETQYF. As DNA, the CDR3 is TGTGCCAGCAGCTTAGACTGGACCGACAGGGGGGAGACCCAGTACTTC.

This clonotype was seen ten or more times. The J gene is TRBJ2-2, the V gene TRBV4-2; no reliable D call. The germline V gene has CDR1 LGHNA and CDR2 YNFKEQ. This CDR3 is 15 amino acids long. V shed 0 bases and J shed 2 bases, with 7 bases lying between them. The chain's CDR3 is CASSQDFPNTGELFF. CDR3 nucleotide sequence: TGTGCCAGCAGCCAAGATTTCCCTAACACCGGGGAGCTGTTTTTT.

The chain carries TRBV9 and TRBJ2-1; 8 nucleotides align to TRBD2. V shed 5 bases, J shed 7 bases, and the junction held 8 bases outside the gene matches. The CDR3 consists of 14 residues. CDR1 is SGDLS and CDR2 is YYNGEE in the germline V gene. The CDR3 sequence is CASSASGRGNEQFF. The DNA of the CDR3 is TGTGCCAGCAGTGCGAGCGGGAGAGGTAATGAGCAGTTCTTC.

The chain has TRBV6-1 and TRBJ1-6; a possible D gene is TRBD1 (5 bases). The CDR3 contains 13 residues. Germline V CDR1 and CDR2: MNHNS, SASEGT. The ends were cut back, 6 bases at V and 6 bases at J, with 9 bases in the middle. CDR3 protein: CASSPGLNSPLHF. The CDR3 DNA sequence: TGTGCCAGCAGCCCGGGGCTTAATTCACCCCTCCACTTT.

This clonotype showed up just a few times. This chain connects TRBV30 to TRBJ2-1; 7 nucleotides agree with TRBD1. Germline values: CDR1 GTSNPN, CDR2 SVGIG (reference sequence). V was pared by 4 bases and J by 1 base, with 10 bases of the junction left unmatched. CDR3 length: 16 residues. As DNA, the CDR3 is TGTGCCTGGAAGACGGGACAGCTTTTTTCCTACAATGAGCAGTTCTTC. Protein: CAWKTGQLFSYNEQFF.

The chain carries TRBV27 and TRBJ2-7; no firm D call. V was pared by 7 bases and J by 0 bases, with 13 bases between. CDR1 is MNHEY, CDR2 SMNVEV, per germline (reference sequence). The CDR3 has 14 residues. In DNA, the CDR3 is TGTGCCAGCAAAAAGGGTTATAGCTCCTACGAGCAGTACTTC. As protein: CASKKGYSSYEQYF.

This clonotype was seen a few times. This chain uses TRBV4-1 with TRBJ1-5, with D possibly matching TRBD1 (5 bases). The CDR3 is made up of 18 amino acids. Germline assignment: CDR1 MGHRA and CDR2 YSYEKL. V lost 0 bases, J lost 0 bases, and 15 bases lay in between. The CDR3 loop is CASSQEGVYGFSNQPQHF. The CDR3 nucleotides are TGCGCCAGCAGCCAAGAAGGGGTCTATGGATTTAGCAATCAGCCCCAGCATTTT.

The V and J genes are TRBV12-3 or TRBV12-4 and TRBJ2-1; TRBD2 agrees at 8 bases. This CDR3 has 16 amino acids. Unmatched junction bases numbered 9, after V lost 5 bases and J lost 3 bases. CDR3 sequence: CASSSTGTSVYNEQFF. The CDR3 coding sequence is TGTGCCAGCAGTAGCACCGGGACTAGTGTCTACAATGAGCAGTTCTTC.

This clonotype was picked up a small number of times. V and J are TRBV5-6 and TRBJ2-5; TRBD1 aligns across 11 bases. Germline assignment: CDR1 SGHDT and CDR2 YYEEEE. J lost 4 bases, V lost 4 bases, and 9 bases had no gene match. The CDR3 has 16 residues. The CDR3 coding sequence is TGTGCCAGCAGCCGACCGGGACAGGGGGTCAGAGAGACCCAGTACTTC. It is translated as CASSRPGQGVRETQYF.